Shown below are 4 T cell receptor beta chains from a single sample sequenced in a study of cytomegalovirus exposure and HLA in healthy donors. Researchers ran the PCR with 60 Vbeta and 13 Jbeta primers. The method was immunoSEQ multiplex PCR; TCRdb's version includes in-frame clones alone and lacks a portion of them. The table includes 150,000 to 200,000 clones, around four fifths detected once. Sequenced material: PBMCs. Receptors originate from a woman aged 35 to 49 in good health and CMV-seronegative.

The CDR3, as DNA: TGTGCCAGCAGCTTAAATTCCCCGAGGGCTAATGAAAAACTGTTTTTT. Its protein is CASSLNSPRANEKLFF. The chain uses TRBV7-2 and TRBJ1-4, with D unresolved. Between the trimmed V and J ends, which lost 2 bases and 3 bases, there was a span of 13 bases. CDR3 length: 16 amino acids. Germline V lookup: CDR1 SGHTA, CDR2 FQGNSA.

This clone was counted once. The V and J genes are TRBV27 and TRBJ1-6; the match to TRBD1 covers 10 bases. This CDR3 contains 15 residues. CDR1 and CDR2 from the germline V gene are MNHEY and SMNVEV (reference sequence). V shed 0 bases and J 7 bases; nucleotides not matched to a gene: 0. For the CDR3, the DNA is TGTGCCAGCAGTTTATCGGACAGGGGGAATTCACCCCTCCACTTT. Translating gives CASSLSDRGNSPLHF.

The rearrangement links TRBV18 to TRBJ1-6; D call uncertain. CDR1 is KGHSH, CDR2 LQKENI, per germline. V was pared by 6 bases and J by 5 bases, with 17 bases between. The CDR3 is 16 residues long. The CDR3 protein is CASSQSRGIDNSPLHF. CDR3 DNA: TGTGCCAGCTCGCAAAGCCGGGGAATCGATAATTCACCCCTCCACTTT.

In nucleotides, the CDR3 is TGTGCCAGCAGCTTAGTCCCTAGCGGGGAGACCCAGTACTTC. Amino acids: CASSLVPSGETQYF. The chain recombines TRBV11-2 with TRBJ2-5; the match to TRBD2 covers 8 bases. J was trimmed by 5 bases and V by 1 base; bases with no gene match: 3. Germline CDR1 and CDR2: SGHAT and FQNNGV. The CDR3 has 14 residues.